This TCR beta chain was captured by sequencing in a study of cytomegalovirus exposure and HLA in healthy donors (dated by TCRdb to the late 2010s). Background for the entire study: A later analysis indicated that the 120 validation repertoires were generated on the platform also employed for the approximately 690 repertoires of the first cohort. The study aimed to test whether cataloging public T cell receptors could reveal signatures of past pathogen exposure. A separate validation cohort of about 110 different subjects was used in addition to the roughly 670-subject first cohort. To predict cytomegalovirus infection status, the study brought together high-throughput TCR immunosequencing, statistical association of individual TCRs with disease status, and machine learning. Overall study outcomes, separate from this receptor: A later analysis found that TCRs clustered in the first cohort also tended to co-occur in the roughly 120 validation repertoires, with approximately 95% of cluster scores above 0. In vitro tests confirmed that a few of the cytomegalovirus-associated TCR beta chains recognize cytomegalovirus antigens. Most TCR sequences were seen in very few donors, while some public TCRs were found in many individuals. The study gave a list of under 200 TCR beta chains associated with cytomegalovirus. In both the original and validation cohorts, the classifier was reported to diagnose cytomegalovirus status with high specificity and sensitivity. The authors suggested that the approach could potentially be extended to other disease states and immunological phenotypes. All 120 or so repertoires were used to score co-occurrence in the validation cohort in a later analysis, because that analysis had no HLA typing for the cohort.

Trimming takes 6 bases off V and 4 bases off J; junction bases not matched to a gene: 5. Measured from the cysteine to the phenylalanine, the CDR3 is 16 residues long. Of all the DNA, just the CDR3 is kept, 48 bases in frame from base 1. CDR1 and CDR2, looked up from the germline V gene, are SNHLY and FYNNEI. The library was obtained by the immunoSEQ multiplex PCR assay. The authors processed their data as follows. A statistical classification framework was built for diagnosing cytomegalovirus status from the catalog of TCR beta chain sequences. Imported from immuneACCESS, the table was reduced by TCRdb to in-frame sequences with V and J called. These copies leave out some clones; in studies compared against another copy, an unresolved V gene accounts for under half, and the cause of the remainder is not known. That table is the source of V, J and clone size, and D and trimming were worked out from the DNA. The sample table contains some 110,000 clones; only one count was recorded for roughly nine tenths of them. Of the sample, 4.4% is held by the ten largest clones.

As for this clone: Its antigen is unknown. There are no base qualities to consult, and no much larger clone falls within one base.

Separate from the approximately 700-subject first cohort, the validation cohort of more than 90 subjects was the group to which the donors belonged. The chain was built from TRBV2 and TRBJ2-1, with 14 central nucleotides matching TRBD2. The receptor was isolated from a man aged 18 to 35 in good health and CMV-seropositive. The material sequenced was PBMCs. The CDR3 region: CASSSGTSGSYNEQFF. The nucleotide sequence reads TGTGCCAGCAGCTCCGGGACTAGCGGGAGTTACAATGAGCAGTTCTTC.